The following is a T cell receptor (beta chain) sequence with its context. The sample belongs to a study of cytomegalovirus exposure and HLA in healthy donors. The germline CDR1 and CDR2 sequences are SGHTA and FQGTGA. The CDR3 consists of 17 residues. V lost 4 bases and J lost 6; bases outside the gene matches: 14. The donors were part of the 120-subject validation cohort, which stood apart from the roughly 700-subject first cohort. TCRdb's copy holds only in-frame clones and misses some; the assay was immunoSEQ multiplex PCR. Of some 130,000 clones in the sample, about 80% were seen once. V and J are TRBV7-3 and TRBJ2-1; 8 bases map to TRBD2. The sequencing sample was made of PBMCs. This receptor was taken from a man aged 30-40 years in good health and CMV-seropositive. The chain's CDR3 is CASSSELGTRVGNEQFF. CDR3 bases: TGTGCCAGCAGCTCTGAACTCGGGACTAGAGTGGGCAATGAGCAGTTCTTC.